The 32 T cell receptor beta chains below all came from one sample that was sequenced in a study of OX40 agonist ivuxolimab in advanced cancers. Only in-frame clones appear in the TCRdb table, and some are missing; sequencing was by immunoSEQ multiplex PCR. The repertoire holds tens of thousands of clones, with around 80% as singletons. Sequenced here: CD4+ or CD8+ T cells sorted from blood, sampled in a trial of the OX40 agonist ivuxolimab. These receptors were collected from an adult with an advanced solid tumor such as melanoma, head and neck, liver or kidney cancer.

This clone was detected only a few times. The chain carries TRBV6-5 and TRBJ2-7; 7 bases line up with TRBD2. Germline loops: CDR1 MNHEY, CDR2 SVGAGI. V trimming: 0 bases; J trimming: 4 bases; junction bases outside the gene matches: 6. The CDR3 is made up of 15 amino acids. CDR3 coding DNA: TGTGCCAGCAGTTACTCTCGGCAGGGAGGGTACGAGCAGTACTTC. Translated: CASSYSRQGGYEQYF.

The chain recombines TRBV5-1 with TRBJ2-3; D gene ambiguous. V lost 0 bases to trimming and J lost 6 bases, with 8 bases between them. The CDR3 is 13 amino acids. Germline loops: CDR1 SGHRS, CDR2 YFSETQ. The CDR3 protein is CASSLGTLDTQYF. The CDR3 DNA follows: TGCGCCAGCAGCTTGGGGACCCTGGATACGCAGTATTTT.

This chain uses TRBV7-6 with TRBJ2-7; perhaps D is TRBD1 or TRBD2 (5 bases each). Per the germline V gene, CDR1 is SGHVS and CDR2 is FNYEAQ. This CDR3 has 15 residues. Trimming stripped 3 bases from V and 4 bases from J, with 16 bases between. CDR3 region: CASSLAPGPFYEQYF. CDR3 sequence (DNA): TGTGCCAGCAGCTTGGCCCCGGGACCTTTTTACGAGCAGTACTTC. Full variable domain (remainder filled in from reference TRBV7-6 and TRBJ2-7): GAGVSQSPRYKVTKRGQDVALRCDPISGHVSLYWYRQALGQGPEFLTYFNYEAQQDKSGLPNDRFSAERPEGSISTLTIQRTEQRDSAMYRCASSLAPGPFYEQYFGPGTRLTVT.

This chain connects TRBV11-3 to TRBJ1-1; D is ambiguous. Per the germline V gene, CDR1 is SGHNT and CDR2 is YENEEA. The CDR3 has 13 residues. The V gene lost 6 bases and the J gene lost 4 bases, with 12 bases spanning the gap. The CDR3 loop is CASSPDPGTEAFF. The CDR3 nucleotides are TGTGCCAGCAGTCCCGACCCGGGCACTGAAGCTTTCTTT.

V is TRBV19 and J is TRBJ2-1; no firm D call. The CDR3 runs to 15 residues. CDR1 and CDR2 from the germline V gene are LNHDA and SQIVND (reference sequence). Trimming removed 5 bases from V and 4 bases from J, with 15 bases in between. The DNA of the CDR3 is TGTGCCAGTAGTCCGACACCGCGAGCGTACAATGAGCAGTTCTTC. This codes for CASSPTPRAYNEQFF.

The V call is TRBV2, the J call TRBJ2-4; TRBD1 is a possible D gene (6 bases). Germline assignment: CDR1 SNHLY and CDR2 FYNNEI. Trimming took 8 bases from V and 0 from J, leaving 11 bases between them. This CDR3 has 14 residues. The CDR3 nucleotides are TGTGCCAGCCACAGGGCCTTAGCCAAAAACATTCAGTACTTC. Translation: CASHRALAKNIQYF.

This clone was counted a few times. This sequence joins TRBV2 and TRBJ1-2; possibly TRBD1 for D (5 bases). The CDR3 is made up of 12 amino acids. Germline assignment: CDR1 SNHLY and CDR2 FYNNEI. The V end was cut by 6 bases, the J end by 5 bases, with 10 bases between. This chain's CDR3 is CASRGRGYGYTF. The CDR3 DNA reads as TGTGCCAGCAGGGGGCGTGGGTATGGCTACACCTTC.

DNA for the CDR3: TGTGCCAGCACCACTACAAGGGGTTACAATGAGCAGTTCTTC. Residues: CASTTTRGYNEQFF. V is TRBV7-9 and J is TRBJ2-1; D possibly corresponds to TRBD1 (5 bases). Germline V gene sequence: CDR1 SEHNR, CDR2 FQNEAQ (reference sequence). The CDR3 covers 14 residues. Trimming removed 7 bases from V and 4 bases from J, with 14 bases in between. The full variable domain, in which reference TRBV7-9 and TRBJ2-1 provide the parts outside the CDR3, is DTGVSQNPRHKITKRGQNVTFRCDPISEHNRLYWYRQTLGQGPEFLTYFQNEAQLEKSRLLSDRFSAERPKGSFSTLEIQRTEQGDSAMYLCASTTTRGYNEQFFGPGTRLTVL.

In its sample, this clone was seen a few times. The rearrangement uses TRBV28 and TRBJ1-5; D perhaps matches TRBD1 (6 bases). Germline values: CDR1 MDHEN, CDR2 SYDVKM. The CDR3 contains 14 residues. With 7 bases removed from V and 6 bases from J, the gap between germline ends came to 16 bases. The CDR3 coding sequence is TGTGCCAGCATCCCCGGGGGGGCAGGTCAGCCCCAGCATTTT. Encoded protein: CASIPGGAGQPQHF.

V usage is TRBV27 and J usage is TRBJ2-2; 13 bases are shared with TRBD2. CDR1 is MNHEY, CDR2 SMNVEV, per germline (reference sequence). The CDR3 runs 15 residues. Germline trimming cut 5 bases from V and 8 bases from J; bases unmatched to any gene: 5. The CDR3: CASSLRTSGRGELFF. The CDR3 nucleotides read TGTGCCAGCAGTCTCCGGACTAGCGGGAGAGGGGAGCTGTTTTTT.

V is TRBV7-8 and J is TRBJ2-3; no clear D gene. There are 18 residues in the CDR3. In germline, CDR1 is SGHVS, CDR2 FQNEAQ. Trimming cost V 0 bases and J 3 bases, with 19 bases left between them. The CDR3 DNA reads TGTGCCAGCAGCTTAGCGATAAGCCGGCTGGCAGTTACAGATACGCAGTATTTT. The encoded protein is CASSLAISRLAVTDTQYF.

V and J are TRBV19 and TRBJ2-1, with TRBD2 as a possible D gene (6 bases). The V end lost 11 bases, the J end lost 6 bases, and 14 bases lay between the germline ends. CDR1 LNHDA and CDR2 SQIVND come from the germline V gene (reference sequence). The CDR3 extends over 12 amino acids. CDR3 loop: CASGSAANEQFF. The CDR3 coding sequence is TGTGCCTCCGGGAGCGCTGCCAATGAGCAGTTCTTC.

The V gene is TRBV7-9, the J gene TRBJ2-2, with D uncertain. The CDR3 contains 12 residues. Trimming cost V 8 bases and J 3 bases, with 7 bases left between them. Germline V gene sequence: CDR1 SEHNR, CDR2 FQNEAQ (reference sequence). The CDR3 is CASDADTGELFF. CDR3 nucleotides: TGTGCCAGCGACGCTGACACCGGGGAGCTGTTTTTT.

This clone was observed a handful of times. The chain carries TRBV11-2 and TRBJ2-7; 7 positions match TRBD1. The V segment lost 4 bases and the J segment 13 bases; nucleotides outside the gene matches: 19. The CDR3 totals 15 residues. Germline V CDR1 and CDR2: SGHAT, FQNNGV. CDR3 region: CASSSSVGQAAPTYF. The CDR3 DNA follows: TGTGCCAGCAGCTCCAGCGTAGGACAGGCCGCCCCCACATACTTC.

V gene TRBV6-6 combines with J gene TRBJ2-1; D possibly corresponds to TRBD1 (6 bases). Trimming shortened V by 2 bases and J by 5 bases, and 10 bases separated the two germline ends. Germline V gene data show CDR1 as MNHNY and CDR2 as SVGAGI (reference sequence). The CDR3 sequence is 14 residues long. CDR3 DNA: TGTGCCAGCAGTTACGGGACAACCAACAATGAGCAGTTCTTC. Translating gives CASSYGTTNNEQFF.

The chain recombines TRBV7-9 with TRBJ2-7, with 7 bases fitting TRBD1. The V gene end was trimmed by 2 bases and the J gene end by 2 bases; junction bases not matched to a gene: 6. The V gene's germline CDR1 is SEHNR and CDR2 FQNEAQ (reference sequence). The CDR3 contains 15 residues. The CDR3 bases are TGTGCCAGCAGCTTATTCCGGGACAGAACCTACGAGCAGTACTTC. Translating gives CASSLFRDRTYEQYF.

Here the CDR3 reads CAWSGRGLGEQYF. CDR3 in DNA: TGTGCCTGGAGTGGCAGGGGGCTTGGGGAGCAGTACTTC. The chain has TRBV30 and TRBJ2-7, with 8 nucleotides matching TRBD1. Germline CDR1 GTSNPN, CDR2 SVGIG (reference sequence). This CDR3 has 13 amino acids. The trim removed 1 base at V and 7 bases at J, leaving 6 bases unmatched.

The chain joins TRBV28 to TRBJ1-1; 8 bases match TRBD1. The V gene's germline CDR1 is MDHEN and CDR2 SYDVKM. The CDR3 extends over 16 amino acids. J gave up 1 base and V 5 bases, and 9 bases lay outside the gene matches. The CDR3 DNA is TGTGCCAGCAGTCGGACAGGGTGGGTAGGGAACACTGAAGCTTTCTTT. Protein product: CASSRTGWVGNTEAFF. Using reference TRBV28 and TRBJ1-1 for the parts outside the CDR3, the full variable domain is DVKVTQSSRYLVKRTGEKVFLECVQDMDHENMFWYRQDPGLGLRLIYFSYDVKMKEKGDIPEGYSVSREKKERFSLILESASTNQTSMYLCASSRTGWVGNTEAFFGQGTRLTVV.

This clone was seen a few times. The rearrangement uses TRBV7-9 and TRBJ1-2, with D unclear. The V end was cut by 1 base, the J end by 4 bases, with 7 bases between. The CDR3 runs 13 residues. The germline V gene encodes CDR1 SEHNR and CDR2 FQNEAQ (reference sequence). In DNA, the CDR3 is TGTGCCAGCAGCTTAGGCCAGTTCTATGGCTACACCTTC. It encodes CASSLGQFYGYTF.

This clone was seen more than once but under ten times. This chain joins TRBV4-1 and TRBJ1-4; D is unresolved. V was shortened by 2 bases and J by 4 bases, with 8 bases between the two germline ends. This CDR3 region has 14 residues. Germline CDR1 reads MGHRA; CDR2 reads YSYEKL. The CDR3 here is CASSQLTGNEKLFF. The CDR3 bases are TGCGCCAGCAGCCAATTGACGGGTAATGAAAAACTGTTTTTT.

The chain couples TRBV27 to TRBJ2-5, with D tentatively TRBD1 or TRBD2 (5 bases each). The CDR3 covers 13 residues. Between the trimmed V and J ends, which lost 5 bases and 2 bases, there was a span of 9 bases. In germline, CDR1 is MNHEY, CDR2 SMNVEV (reference sequence). This CDR3 reads CASSLGVQETQYF. CDR3 DNA: TGTGCCAGCAGTCTGGGGGTTCAAGAGACCCAGTACTTC.

V usage is TRBV9 and J usage is TRBJ1-2, with 7 positions matching TRBD1. Germline lookup yields CDR1 SGDLS and CDR2 YYNGEE. The trim removed 0 bases at V and 4 bases at J, leaving 9 bases unmatched. This CDR3 contains 16 residues. CDR3 amino acids: CASSVDGTERFYGYTF. The CDR3 bases are TGTGCCAGCAGCGTAGATGGGACAGAGCGATTCTATGGCTACACCTTC.

J is TRBJ2-1 and V is TRBV7-8; TRBD2 is a possible D gene (6 bases). Between the trimmed V and J ends, which lost 1 base and 6 bases, there was a span of 16 bases. Germline values: CDR1 SGHVS, CDR2 FQNEAQ. This CDR3 is built from 16 residues. The CDR3 reads CASSLGAGGVGNEQFF. The CDR3 DNA follows: TGTGCCAGCAGCTTAGGGGCCGGGGGAGTCGGCAATGAGCAGTTCTTC.

The V gene is TRBV29-1, the J gene TRBJ2-1; 10 nucleotides match TRBD2. The CDR3 loop spans 16 amino acids. The V segment lost 6 bases and the J segment 1 base; nucleotides outside the gene matches: 9. Germline lookup yields CDR1 SQVTM and CDR2 ANQGSEA. Written as DNA, the CDR3 is TGCAGCGTACGGCTAGCGGGAGCGTCGTCCTACAATGAGCAGTTCTTC. Residues: CSVRLAGASSYNEQFF.

The chain is built from TRBV25-1 and TRBJ1-4; no definite D call. The CDR3 spans 11 residues. Trimming stripped 4 bases from V and 8 bases from J, with 5 bases between. From germline, CDR1 is MGHDK and CDR2 SYGVNS. The CDR3: CASSAEEKLFF. DNA for the CDR3: TGTGCCAGCAGTGCCGAAGAAAAACTGTTTTTT. The variable domain in full, completed from reference TRBV25-1 and TRBJ1-4, reads EADIYQTPRYLVIGTGKKITLECSQTMGHDKMYWYQQDPGMELHLIHYSYGVNSTEKGDLSSESTVSRIRTEHFPLTLESARPSHTSQYLCASSAEEKLFFGSGTQLSVL.

This clone was observed a few times. This chain joins TRBV6-5 and TRBJ1-2; D might be TRBD1 (5 bases). Germline CDR1 is MNHEY and CDR2 is SVGAGI. V lost 6 bases, J lost 1 base, and 12 bases lay in between. The CDR3 has 14 residues. CDR3 sequence: CASRRGEGNYGYTF. DNA of the CDR3: TGTGCCAGCAGGAGGGGCGAGGGTAACTATGGCTACACCTTC.

The rearrangement joins TRBV7-6 to TRBJ2-3; possible D gene TRBD2, 5 bases. Trimming removed 0 bases at V and 5 bases at J, with 9 bases between. The CDR3 consists of 14 residues. Per germline, CDR1 SGHVS and CDR2 FNYEAQ. CDR3: CASSLALRGDTQYF. The CDR3 DNA follows: TGTGCCAGCAGCTTAGCCCTCCGGGGAGATACGCAGTATTTT.

The CDR3 here is CASTNVQGYEQYF. The CDR3 nucleotides read TGTGCCAGCACAAATGTACAGGGGTACGAGCAGTACTTC. The V gene is TRBV2, the J gene TRBJ2-7; TRBD1 matches 7 bases. V was clipped by 7 bases and J by 4 bases; unmatched bases: 7. Germline CDR1 is SNHLY and CDR2 is FYNNEI. The CDR3 has 13 residues.

In DNA, the CDR3 is TGTGCCAGCAGCCTCCTCAGGTCAGCTAGCACAGATACGCAGTATTTT. As protein: CASSLLRSASTDTQYF. V and J are TRBV7-6 and TRBJ2-3; unclear D gene. Germline assignment: CDR1 SGHVS and CDR2 FNYEAQ. The CDR3 totals 16 residues. With 5 bases removed from V and 0 bases from J, the gap between germline ends came to 15 bases. The full variable domain, with the rest looked up from reference TRBV7-6 and TRBJ2-3, is GAGVSQSPRYKVTKRGQDVALRCDPISGHVSLYWYRQALGQGPEFLTYFNYEAQQDKSGLPNDRFSAERPEGSISTLTIQRTEQRDSAMYRCASSLLRSASTDTQYFGPGTRLTVL.

Here the CDR3 DNA reads TGTGCCTGGAGTGCCCGGGACAGGGGAACCGGGGAGCTGTTTTTT. This sequence encodes CAWSARDRGTGELFF. This sequence joins TRBV30 and TRBJ2-2; 10 bases are shared with TRBD1. V lost 1 base to trimming and J lost 5 bases; unmatched junction nucleotides: 4. The CDR3 is 15 residues long. The germline V gene has CDR1 GTSNPN and CDR2 SVGIG (reference sequence).

This chain uses TRBV29-1 with TRBJ2-7; 12 nucleotides line up with TRBD1. V gave up 4 bases and J gave up 2 bases; unmatched junction bases: 12. Germline-derived CDR1 and CDR2 are SQVTM and ANQGSEA. This CDR3 contains 17 residues. DNA for the CDR3: TGCAGCGTTGCCGGGACAGGGGGCGCTTCCGTTACCTACGAGCAGTACTTC. This gives the protein CSVAGTGGASVTYEQYF.

The V gene is TRBV5-4, the J gene TRBJ2-3; 9 bases match TRBD2. Looked up from germline, CDR1 is SGHNT and CDR2 is YYREEE (reference sequence). CDR3 length equals 15 residues. J gave up 3 bases and V 0 bases, and 2 bases lay outside the gene matches. The CDR3 is CASSLGSGGTDTQYF. As DNA, the CDR3 is TGTGCCAGCAGCTTGGGCAGCGGGGGGACAGATACGCAGTATTTT.